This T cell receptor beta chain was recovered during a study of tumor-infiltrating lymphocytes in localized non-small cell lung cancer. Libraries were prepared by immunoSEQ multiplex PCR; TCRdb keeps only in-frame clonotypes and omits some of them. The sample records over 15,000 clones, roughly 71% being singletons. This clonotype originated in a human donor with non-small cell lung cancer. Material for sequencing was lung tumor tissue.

The CDR3 nucleotides are TGTGCCAGCAGTTTGGGCATTTCGAGAGAAGCTTTCTTT. It codes for CASSLGISREAFF. The chain links TRBV27 to TRBJ1-1; D not resolved. CDR3 length equals 13 residues. V lost 3 bases, J lost 8 bases, and 13 bases lay in between. Germline V gives CDR1 MNHEY, CDR2 SMNVEV (reference sequence).